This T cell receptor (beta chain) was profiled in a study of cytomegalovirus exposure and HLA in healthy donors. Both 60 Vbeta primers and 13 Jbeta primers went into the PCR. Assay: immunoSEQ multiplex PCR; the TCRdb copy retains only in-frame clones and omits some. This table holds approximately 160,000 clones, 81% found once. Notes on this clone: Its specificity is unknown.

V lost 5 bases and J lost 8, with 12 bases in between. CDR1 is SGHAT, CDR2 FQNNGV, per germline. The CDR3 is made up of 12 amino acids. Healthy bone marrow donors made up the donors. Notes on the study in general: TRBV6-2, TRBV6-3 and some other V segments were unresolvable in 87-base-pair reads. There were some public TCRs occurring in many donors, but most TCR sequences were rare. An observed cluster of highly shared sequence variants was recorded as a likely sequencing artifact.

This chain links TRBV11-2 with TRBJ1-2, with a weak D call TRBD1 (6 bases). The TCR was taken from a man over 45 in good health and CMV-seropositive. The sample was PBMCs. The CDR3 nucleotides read TGTGCCAGCAGCCCGACAGGAGACGGCTACACCTTC. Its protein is CASSPTGDGYTF.